Shown below are 8 T cell receptor beta chains from a single sample sequenced in a study of blood T cells in healthy people across ages. The use of a sample-barcoded 5' primer and a J-beta primer mix characterized a second PCR of roughly 7 to 11 cycles. TCRdb recomputed calls from the 5' RACE reads with MiXCR, one row per CDR3 protein. Among about 1.4 million distinct CDR3 sequences listed, approximately 59% were seen once. Sequencing used blood. The receptors derive from a man in his late teens or twenties in good health.

This clonotype was seen a single time. J is TRBJ1-6 and V is TRBV28; 8 nucleotides agree with TRBD1. CDR3 length equals 16 residues. Per germline, CDR1 MDHEN and CDR2 SYDVKM. J lost 7 bases, V lost 5 bases, and 10 bases had no gene match. The CDR3 spells CASSPPQGARNSPLHF. The CDR3 DNA is TGTGCCAGCAGTCCCCCTCAGGGGGCCAGGAATTCACCCCTCCACTTT. Full variable domain (missing parts from reference TRBV28 and TRBJ1-6): DVKVTQSSRYLVKRTGEKVFLECVQDMDHENMFWYRQDPGLGLRLIYFSYDVKMKEKGDIPEGYSVSREKKERFSLILESASTNQTSMYLCASSPPQGARNSPLHFGNGTRLTVT.

This rearrangement joins TRBV9 to TRBJ2-5; TRBD1 or TRBD2 may be the D gene (5 bases each). The end of the DNA aligns better with TRBJ2-7, so the J call may be wrong. This CDR3 has 15 residues. Per the germline V gene, CDR1 is SGDLS and CDR2 is YYNGEE. This CDR3 reads CASSVRGSFTYEQYF. The CDR3 coding sequence is TGTGCCAGCAGCGTGAGGGGCTCCTTCACCTACGAGCAGTACTTC.

CDR3 protein: CSATWGGNFNTEAFF. The CDR3 DNA is TGCAGTGCTACTTGGGGGGGCAATTTTAACACTGAAGCTTTCTTT. The chain couples TRBV20-1 to TRBJ1-1, with a weak D call TRBD1 (6 bases). Germline lookup yields CDR1 DFQATT and CDR2 SNEGSKA (reference sequence). The CDR3 extends over 15 amino acids. The V end was cut by 4 bases, the J end by 2 bases, with 17 bases between.

CDR3: CSTGQGIYEQYF. CDR3 sequence (DNA): TGCTCCACCGGACAGGGTATCTACGAGCAGTACTTC. This rearrangement joins TRBV20-1 to TRBJ2-7; 8 bases match TRBD1. Germline CDR1 and CDR2: DFQATT and SNEGSKA (reference sequence). The CDR3 totals 12 residues.

This rearrangement joins TRBV6-2 or TRBV6-3 to TRBJ2-7; 12 bases match TRBD1. The CDR3 sequence is 15 residues long. CDR1 is MNHEY and CDR2 is SVGEGT in the germline V gene. The V and J ends lost 7 bases and 4 bases, in that order; junction bases with no gene match: 8. The CDR3 protein is CASTKRGQGAYEQYF. CDR3 DNA sequence: TGTGCCAGCACCAAGAGGGGACAGGGGGCTTACGAGCAGTACTTC.

The chain uses TRBV5-6 and TRBJ1-2; 7 nucleotides agree with TRBD1. The CDR3 runs 15 residues. Losses at the gene ends were 3 bases for V and 4 bases for J; bases not matched to a gene: 9. The germline gives CDR1 SGHDT, CDR2 YYEEEE. DNA of the CDR3: TGTGCCAGCAGCTACGACGGGACAGCTGTCTATGGCTACACCTTC. Translating it yields CASSYDGTAVYGYTF.

The rearrangement joins TRBV4-2 to TRBJ1-5; D is possibly TRBD1 (6 bases). V shed 4 bases and J shed 7 bases, with 14 bases lying between them. There are 14 residues in the CDR3. Germline lookup yields CDR1 LGHNA and CDR2 YNFKEQ. The DNA for the CDR3 is TGTGCCAGCAGCCCAAATCACAGGGCCCAGCCCCAGCATTTT. Encoded protein: CASSPNHRAQPQHF.

V and J are TRBV27 and TRBJ1-2; D uncertain. The V end lost 3 bases, the J end lost 5 bases, and 10 bases lay between the germline ends. Germline CDR1 and CDR2: MNHEY and SMNVEV (reference sequence). The CDR3 covers 13 residues. The chain's CDR3 is CASSFSTSYGYTF. The DNA for the CDR3 is TGTGCCAGCAGTTTTTCGACGAGTTATGGCTACACCTTC.